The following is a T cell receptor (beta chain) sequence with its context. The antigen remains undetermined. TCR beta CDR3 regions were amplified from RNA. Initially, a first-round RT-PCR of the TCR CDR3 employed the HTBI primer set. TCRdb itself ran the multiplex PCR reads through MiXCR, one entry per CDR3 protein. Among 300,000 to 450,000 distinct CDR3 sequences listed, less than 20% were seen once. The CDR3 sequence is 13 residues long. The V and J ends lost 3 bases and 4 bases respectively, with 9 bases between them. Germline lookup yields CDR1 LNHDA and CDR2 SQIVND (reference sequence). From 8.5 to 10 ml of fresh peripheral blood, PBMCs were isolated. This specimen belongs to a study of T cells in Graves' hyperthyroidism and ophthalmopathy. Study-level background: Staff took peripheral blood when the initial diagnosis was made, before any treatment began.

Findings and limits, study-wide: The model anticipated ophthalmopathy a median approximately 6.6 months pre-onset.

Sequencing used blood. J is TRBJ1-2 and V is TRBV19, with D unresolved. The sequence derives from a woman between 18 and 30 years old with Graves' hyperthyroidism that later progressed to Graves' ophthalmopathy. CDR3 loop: CASSIERSYGYTF. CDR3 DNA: TGTGCCAGTAGTATCGAGCGATCCTATGGCTACACCTTC.